This is a list of T cell receptor beta chains from one sample in a study of T cell responses to AZD1222 COVID-19 vaccine. Repertoires were generated with immunoSEQ multiplex PCR, while TCRdb's copy carries only in-frame clones and drops some. Of about 200,000 clones listed, 92% are singletons. The input for sequencing was peripheral blood, taken on day 0 of AZD1222 vaccination. The receptors shown here come from an adult in good health. CDR3s include the opening cysteine and the closing phenylalanine or tryptophan. Fields, in order: clone size, V gene, J gene, D gene, CDR3 protein, CDR3 DNA. D genes are given only for firm matches. Clone size is stated in some rows and not others, as once, few, many or a class when expanded.

.,TRBV7-9,TRBJ1-5,.,CASSSLEGTSNQPQHF,TGTGCCAGCAGCTCACTAGAGGGAACGAGCAATCAGCCCCAGCATTTT
few,TRBV27,TRBJ2-7,.,CASSTGIHEQYF,TGTGCCAGCAGTACAGGGATTCACGAGCAGTACTTC
few,TRBV25-1,TRBJ1-4,.,CASRMRGAGEKLFF,TGTGCCAGCAGAATGAGAGGGGCGGGGGAAAAACTGTTTTTT
.,TRBV5-1,TRBJ1-1,TRBD1,CASSLVGRGTEAFF,TGCGCCAGCAGCTTGGTGGGCAGGGGGACTGAAGCTTTCTTT
.,TRBV6-5,TRBJ1-5,TRBD1,CASRVGTANQPQHF,TGTGCCAGCAGGGTTGGGACAGCTAATCAGCCCCAGCATTTT
.,TRBV2,TRBJ2-7,TRBD2,CASQTSETYEQYF,TGTGCCAGCCAGACTAGCGAGACCTACGAGCAGTACTTC
.,TRBV6-5,TRBJ1-6,.,CASSYGSSYNSPLHF,TGTGCCAGCAGTTATGGTAGCTCCTATAATTCACCCCTCCACTTT
few,TRBV19,TRBJ1-3,.,CASTFGRSGSGNTIYF,TGTGCCAGCACCTTTGGGCGGTCGGGCTCTGGAAACACCATATATTTT
.,TRBV24-1,TRBJ2-1,TRBD1,CATSEQGTNEQFF,TGTGCCACCAGTGAACAGGGGACCAATGAGCAGTTCTTC
.,TRBV6-2/TRBV6-3,TRBJ2-1,.,CASSKTYDRNEQFF,TGTGCCAGCAGCAAGACCTACGACAGGAATGAGCAGTTCTTC
.,TRBV5-1,TRBJ1-4,.,CASSLGTQATNEKLFF,TGCGCCAGCAGCTTGGGCACACAGGCAACTAATGAAAAACTGTTTTTT
.,TRBV7-9,TRBJ2-2,.,CASSSRNPGELFF,TGTGCCAGCAGCTCGAGAAACCCCGGGGAGCTGTTTTTT
.,TRBV5-4,TRBJ2-1,TRBD1,CASSGWDRKQFF,TGTGCCAGCAGCGGGTGGGACAGAAAGCAGTTCTTC
.,TRBV25-1,TRBJ1-1,.,CASSEYTEAFF,TGTGCCAGCAGCGAATACACTGAAGCTTTCTTT
.,TRBV7-3,TRBJ2-1,TRBD2,CASSSQGAGGYEQFF,TGTGCCAGCAGCTCTCAGGGAGCGGGGGGCTATGAGCAGTTCTTC
.,TRBV9,TRBJ1-4,.,CASSVETGQSEKLFF,TGTGCCAGCAGCGTAGAAACAGGTCAATCTGAAAAACTGTTTTTT
.,TRBV2,TRBJ1-2,.,CASSEGWSGYGYTF,TGTGCCAGCAGTGAAGGATGGTCGGGCTATGGCTACACCTTC
.,TRBV29-1,TRBJ1-2,.,CSVEKPNYGYTF,TGCAGCGTTGAGAAACCCAACTATGGCTACACCTTC
.,TRBV9,TRBJ2-7,.,CASSVSGTEDYEQYF,TGTGCCAGCAGCGTGTCCGGGACCGAGGACTACGAGCAGTACTTC
.,TRBV5-4,TRBJ2-7,.,CASSLAYEQYF,TGTGCCAGCAGCTTAGCCTACGAGCAGTACTTC
.,TRBV7-2,TRBJ1-3,.,CASSSSSTGGNTIYF,TGTGCCAGCAGCTCGTCCTCGACAGGAGGAAACACCATATATTTT
.,TRBV18,TRBJ2-7,.,CASSPGQIYEQYF,TGTGCCAGCTCACCGGGCCAAATCTACGAGCAGTACTTC
.,TRBV9,TRBJ2-7,TRBD2,CASSVGLAEHNYEQYF,TGTGCCAGCAGCGTTGGACTAGCGGAACATAACTACGAGCAGTACTTC
.,TRBV5-6,TRBJ1-4,.,CASSPRGSGEKLFF,TGTGCCAGCAGCCCAAGGGGTTCTGGGGAAAAACTGTTTTTT
.,TRBV5-1,TRBJ2-7,.,CASSFSGTEFYEQYF,TGCGCCAGCAGCTTTTCCGGGACGGAATTCTACGAGCAGTACTTC
.,TRBV15,TRBJ2-2,.,CATSRDFRGTGELFF,TGTGCCACCAGCAGAGATTTCCGGGGCACCGGGGAGCTGTTTTTT
.,TRBV28,TRBJ1-4,TRBD1,CASSSQGKLFF,TGTGCCAGCAGTTCACAGGGGAAGTTGTTTTTT